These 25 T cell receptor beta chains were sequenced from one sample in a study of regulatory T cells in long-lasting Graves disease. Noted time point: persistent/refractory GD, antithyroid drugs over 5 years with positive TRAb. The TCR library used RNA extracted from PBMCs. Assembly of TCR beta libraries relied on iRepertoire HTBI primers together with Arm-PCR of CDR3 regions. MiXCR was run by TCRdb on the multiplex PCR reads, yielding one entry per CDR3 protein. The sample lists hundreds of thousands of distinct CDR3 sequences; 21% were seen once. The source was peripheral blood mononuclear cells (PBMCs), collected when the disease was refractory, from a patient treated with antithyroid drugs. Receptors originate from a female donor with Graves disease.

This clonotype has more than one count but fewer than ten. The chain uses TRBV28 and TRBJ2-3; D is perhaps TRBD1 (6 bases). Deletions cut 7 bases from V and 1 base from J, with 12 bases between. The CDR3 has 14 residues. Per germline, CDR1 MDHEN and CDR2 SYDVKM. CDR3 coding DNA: TGTGCCAGCAACAGGGCAATTGGCACAGATACGCAGTATTTT. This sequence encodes CASNRAIGTDTQYF.

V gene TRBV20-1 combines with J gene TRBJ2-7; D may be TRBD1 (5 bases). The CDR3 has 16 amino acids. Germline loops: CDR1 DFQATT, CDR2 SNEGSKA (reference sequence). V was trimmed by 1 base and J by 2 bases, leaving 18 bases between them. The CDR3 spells CSARVQRSSRAYEQYF. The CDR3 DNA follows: TGCAGTGCTAGAGTTCAGAGAAGTAGCAGGGCCTACGAGCAGTACTTC.

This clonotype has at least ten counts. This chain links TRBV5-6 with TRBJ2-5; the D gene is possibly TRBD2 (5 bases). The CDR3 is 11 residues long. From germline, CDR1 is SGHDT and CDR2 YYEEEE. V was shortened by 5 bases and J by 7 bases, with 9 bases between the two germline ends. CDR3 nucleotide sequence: TGTGCCAGCAGTGACTATGCGACCCAGTACTTC. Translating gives CASSDYATQYF.

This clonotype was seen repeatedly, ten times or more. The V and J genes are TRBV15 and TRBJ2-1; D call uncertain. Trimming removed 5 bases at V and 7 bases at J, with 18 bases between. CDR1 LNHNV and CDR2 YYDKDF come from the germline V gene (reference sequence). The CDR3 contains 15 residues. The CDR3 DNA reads TGTGCCACCAGCTTAGCAAGTAATTCTTTGAATGAGCAGTTCTTC. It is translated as CATSLASNSLNEQFF.

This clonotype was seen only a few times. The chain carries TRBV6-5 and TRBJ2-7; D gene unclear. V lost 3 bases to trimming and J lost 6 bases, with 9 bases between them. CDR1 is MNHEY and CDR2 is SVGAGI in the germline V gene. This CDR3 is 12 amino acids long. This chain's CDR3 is CASSYGGGEQYF. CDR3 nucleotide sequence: TGTGCCAGCAGTTATGGTGGCGGCGAGCAGTACTTC.

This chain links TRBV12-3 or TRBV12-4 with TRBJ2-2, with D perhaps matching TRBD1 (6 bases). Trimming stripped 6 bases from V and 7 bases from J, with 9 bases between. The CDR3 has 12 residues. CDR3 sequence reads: CASSRTDGELFF. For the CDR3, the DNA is TGTGCCAGCAGCCGGACAGACGGGGAGCTGTTTTTT.

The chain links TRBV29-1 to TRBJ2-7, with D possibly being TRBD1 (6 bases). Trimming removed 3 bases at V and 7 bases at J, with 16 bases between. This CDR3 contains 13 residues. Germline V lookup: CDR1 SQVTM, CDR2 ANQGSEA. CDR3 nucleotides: TGCAGCGTTGAGGTACAGGCGAGGGGGGAGCAGTACTTC. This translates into CSVEVQARGEQYF.

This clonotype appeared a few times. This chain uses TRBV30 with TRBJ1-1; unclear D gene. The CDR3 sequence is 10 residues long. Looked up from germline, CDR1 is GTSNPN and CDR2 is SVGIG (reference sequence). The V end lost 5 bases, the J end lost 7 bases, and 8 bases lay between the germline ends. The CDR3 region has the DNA TGTGCCTGGGACCTTGTTGAAGCTTTCTTT. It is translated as CAWDLVEAFF.

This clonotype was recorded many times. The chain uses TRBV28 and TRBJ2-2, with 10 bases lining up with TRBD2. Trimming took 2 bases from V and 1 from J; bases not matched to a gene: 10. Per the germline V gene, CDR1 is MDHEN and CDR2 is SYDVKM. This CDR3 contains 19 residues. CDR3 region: CASSLDLILAGRNTGELFF. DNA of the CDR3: TGTGCCAGCAGTTTAGACCTAATACTAGCGGGGAGGAACACCGGGGAGCTGTTTTTT. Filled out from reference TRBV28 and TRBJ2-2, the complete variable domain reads DVKVTQSSRYLVKRTGEKVFLECVQDMDHENMFWYRQDPGLGLRLIYFSYDVKMKEKGDIPEGYSVSREKKERFSLILESASTNQTSMYLCASSLDLILAGRNTGELFFGEGSRLTVL.

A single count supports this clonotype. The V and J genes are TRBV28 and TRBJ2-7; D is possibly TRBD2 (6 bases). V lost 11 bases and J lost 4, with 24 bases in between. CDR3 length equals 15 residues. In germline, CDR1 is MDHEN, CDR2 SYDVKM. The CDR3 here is CARNPGLGTFYEQYF. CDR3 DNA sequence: TGTGCCCGCAACCCGGGACTCGGGACTTTTTACGAGCAGTACTTC.

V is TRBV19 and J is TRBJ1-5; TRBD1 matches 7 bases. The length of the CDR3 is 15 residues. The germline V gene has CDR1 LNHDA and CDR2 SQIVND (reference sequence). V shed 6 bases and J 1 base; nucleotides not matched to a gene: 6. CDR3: CASRGGVSSNQPQHF. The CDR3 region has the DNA TGTGCCAGTAGAGGGGGCGTATCGAGCAATCAGCCCCAGCATTTT.

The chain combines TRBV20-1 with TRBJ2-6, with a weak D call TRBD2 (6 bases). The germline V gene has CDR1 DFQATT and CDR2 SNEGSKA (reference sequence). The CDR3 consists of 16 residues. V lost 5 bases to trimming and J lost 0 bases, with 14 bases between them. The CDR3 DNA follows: TGCAGTGCTGTGGGGGGTCCCCTCTCTGGGGCCAACGTCCTGACTTTC. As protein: CSAVGGPLSGANVLTF.

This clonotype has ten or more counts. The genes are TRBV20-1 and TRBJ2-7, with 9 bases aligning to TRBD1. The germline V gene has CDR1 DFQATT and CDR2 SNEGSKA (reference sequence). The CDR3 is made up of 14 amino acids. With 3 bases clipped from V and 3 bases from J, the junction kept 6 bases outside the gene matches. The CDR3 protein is CSASPGTGNYEQYF. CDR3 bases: TGCAGTGCTAGTCCCGGGACAGGGAACTACGAGCAGTACTTC.

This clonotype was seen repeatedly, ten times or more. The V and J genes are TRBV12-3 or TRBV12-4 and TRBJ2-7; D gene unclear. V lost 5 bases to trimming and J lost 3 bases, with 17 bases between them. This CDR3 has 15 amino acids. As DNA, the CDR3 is TGTGCCAGCAGTAAAACTACACAAACCTACTACGAGCAGTACTTC. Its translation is CASSKTTQTYYEQYF.

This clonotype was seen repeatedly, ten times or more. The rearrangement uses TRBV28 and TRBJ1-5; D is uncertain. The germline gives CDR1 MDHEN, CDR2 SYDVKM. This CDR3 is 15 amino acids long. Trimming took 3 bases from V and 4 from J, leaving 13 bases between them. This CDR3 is CASSFRTMGNQPQHF. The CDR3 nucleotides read TGTGCCAGCAGTTTCAGGACCATGGGGAATCAGCCCCAGCATTTT.

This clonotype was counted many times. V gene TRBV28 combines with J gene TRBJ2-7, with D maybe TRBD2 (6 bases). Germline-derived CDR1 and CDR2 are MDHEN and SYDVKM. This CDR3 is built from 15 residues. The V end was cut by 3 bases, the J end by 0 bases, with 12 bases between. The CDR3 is CASSFPRRGSYEQYF. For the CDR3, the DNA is TGTGCCAGCAGTTTTCCCAGGAGGGGCTCCTACGAGCAGTACTTC.

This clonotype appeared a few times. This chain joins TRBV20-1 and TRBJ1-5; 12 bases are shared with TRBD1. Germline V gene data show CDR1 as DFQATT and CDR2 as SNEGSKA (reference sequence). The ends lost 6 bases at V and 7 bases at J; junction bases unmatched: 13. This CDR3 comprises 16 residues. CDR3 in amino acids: CSARQGTGGAGQPQHF. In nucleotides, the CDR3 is TGCAGTGCGAGACAGGGGACAGGGGGCGCAGGGCAGCCCCAGCATTTT.

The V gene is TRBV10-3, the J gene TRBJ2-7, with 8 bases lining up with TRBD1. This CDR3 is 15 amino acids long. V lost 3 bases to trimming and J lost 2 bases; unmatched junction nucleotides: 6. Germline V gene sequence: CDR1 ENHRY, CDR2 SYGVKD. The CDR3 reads CAISEAGTGAYEQYF. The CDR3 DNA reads TGTGCCATCAGTGAAGCAGGGACAGGAGCCTACGAGCAGTACTTC.

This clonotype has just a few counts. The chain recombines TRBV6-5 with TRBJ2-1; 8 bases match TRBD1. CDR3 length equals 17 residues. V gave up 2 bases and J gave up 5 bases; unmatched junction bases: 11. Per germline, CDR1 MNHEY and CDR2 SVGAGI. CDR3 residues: CASSYLRRQGSHNEQFF. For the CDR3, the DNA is TGTGCCAGCAGTTACCTCCGCCGACAGGGGTCCCACAATGAGCAGTTCTTC.

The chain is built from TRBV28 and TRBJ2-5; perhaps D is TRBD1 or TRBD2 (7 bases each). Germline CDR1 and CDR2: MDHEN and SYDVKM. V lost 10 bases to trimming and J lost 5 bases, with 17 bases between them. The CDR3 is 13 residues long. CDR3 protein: CAIQGGTWETQYF. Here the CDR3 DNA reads TGTGCCATCCAGGGGGGGACTTGGGAGACCCAGTACTTC.

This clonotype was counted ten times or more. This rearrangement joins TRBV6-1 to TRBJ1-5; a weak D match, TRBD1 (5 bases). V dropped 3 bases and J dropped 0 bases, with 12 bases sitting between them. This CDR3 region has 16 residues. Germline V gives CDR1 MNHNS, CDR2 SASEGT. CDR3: CASSDQGGYSNQPQHF. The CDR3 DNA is TGTGCCAGCAGTGACCAGGGAGGGTATAGCAATCAGCCCCAGCATTTT.

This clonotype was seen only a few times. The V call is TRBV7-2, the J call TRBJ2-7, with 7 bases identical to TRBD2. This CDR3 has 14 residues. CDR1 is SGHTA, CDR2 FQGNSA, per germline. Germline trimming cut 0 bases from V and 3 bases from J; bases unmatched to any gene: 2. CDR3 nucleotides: TGTGCCAGCAGCTTAGCGCTAGCGGACTACGAGCAGTACTTC. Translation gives CASSLALADYEQYF.

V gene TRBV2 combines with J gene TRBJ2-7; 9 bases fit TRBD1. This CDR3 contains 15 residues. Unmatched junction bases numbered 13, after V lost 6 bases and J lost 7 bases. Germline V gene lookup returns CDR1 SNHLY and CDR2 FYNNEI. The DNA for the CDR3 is TGTGCCAGCAGCACTCCCGGGGACAGGGAGGATGAGCAGTACTTC. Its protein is CASSTPGDREDEQYF.

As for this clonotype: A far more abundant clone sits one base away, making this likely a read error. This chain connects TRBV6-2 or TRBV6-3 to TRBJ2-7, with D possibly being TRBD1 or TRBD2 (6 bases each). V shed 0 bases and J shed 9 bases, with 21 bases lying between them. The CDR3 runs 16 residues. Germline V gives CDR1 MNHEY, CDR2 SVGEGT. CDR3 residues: CASSYSRTHGGPGQYF. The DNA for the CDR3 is TGTGCCAGCAGTTACTCGAGGACTCACGGGGGCCCCGGGCAGTACTTC.

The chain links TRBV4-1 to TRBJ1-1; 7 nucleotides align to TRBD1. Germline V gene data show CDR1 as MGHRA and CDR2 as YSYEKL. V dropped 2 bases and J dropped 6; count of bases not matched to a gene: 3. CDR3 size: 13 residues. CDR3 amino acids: CASSQYTGAEAFF. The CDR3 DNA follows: TGCGCCAGCAGCCAATATACAGGGGCTGAAGCTTTCTTT.